In this sample, the clone carrying this T cell receptor beta chain turned up a few times. No antigen is known for it. This sample is part of a study of cytomegalovirus exposure and HLA in healthy donors. Germline V gene data show CDR1 as WSHSY and CDR2 as SAAADI. The CDR3 spans 15 residues. V was clipped by 2 bases and J by 2 bases; unmatched bases: 5. Whole-study findings and limits: Exclusion as indistinguishable affected some V segments, including TRBV6-2 and TRBV6-3.

PCR involved 60 Vbeta and 13 Jbeta primers. Authors' methods: In a later analysis, of roughly 83 million unique beta chains, approximately 10 million appeared in at least two donors. Using immunoSEQ multiplex PCR, the repertoire was profiled, and TCRdb retains in-frame clones only, with some absent. V, J and clone size were drawn from that table, and D and trimming were deduced from the DNA. The table includes approximately 110,000 clones, roughly 76% detected once. Every donor was a healthy person donating bone marrow. This receptor was identified in a man aged 25 to 45 in good health and CMV-seropositive. The specimen sequenced was PBMCs. The chain is built from TRBV10-2 and TRBJ2-7, with 8 positions matching TRBD1. The CDR3 is CASSEGTGKTYEQYF. The CDR3 DNA is TGCGCCAGCAGTGAGGGGACAGGCAAAACCTACGAGCAGTACTTC.